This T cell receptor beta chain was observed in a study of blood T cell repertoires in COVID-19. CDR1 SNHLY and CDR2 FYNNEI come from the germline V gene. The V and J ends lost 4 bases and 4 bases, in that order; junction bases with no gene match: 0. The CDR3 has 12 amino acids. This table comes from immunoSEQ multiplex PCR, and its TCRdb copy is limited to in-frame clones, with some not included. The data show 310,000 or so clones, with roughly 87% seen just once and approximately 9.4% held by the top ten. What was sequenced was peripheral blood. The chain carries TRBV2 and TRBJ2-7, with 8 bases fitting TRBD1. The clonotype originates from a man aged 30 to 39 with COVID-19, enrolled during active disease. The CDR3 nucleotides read TGTGCCAGCAGTGGGACAGGGTACGAGCAGTACTTC. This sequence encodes CASSGTGYEQYF. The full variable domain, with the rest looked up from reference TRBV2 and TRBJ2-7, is EPEVTQTPSHQVTQMGQEVILRCVPISNHLYFYWYRQILGQKVEFLVSFYNNEISEKSEIFDDQFSVERPDGSNFTLKIRSTKLEDSAMYFCASSGTGYEQYFGPGTRLTVT.